This T cell receptor (beta chain) stems from a study of blood T cell repertoires in COVID-19 (dated by TCRdb to 2020 to 2022). In the study overall: Collaborator samples came from the United States, Italy and Spain and covered acute and convalescent phases of COVID-19. Where HLA class I and class II types were available, the types were taken from metadata supplied by the sample provider, not from assay-based typing. A de-identified subject ID, COVID-19 status, age in years and sex were almost always included in the sample metadata. Samples came from the ongoing ImmuneRACE study (first 160 participants) plus 1,254 subjects from 6 global collaborators. The material from the prospective study consisted of cDNA or gDNA derived from T cells, B-cell-depleted T cells, or PBMCs. Subjects who had been exposed to COVID-19, were actively infected with it, or had recovered from it provided the deeply sampled blood TCRbeta repertoires that made up the dataset. A freely available public database, intended as a resource for researchers studying the immune response to SARS-CoV-2, is where the repertoires were released. Study-wide findings and limitations: How much clinical and demographic metadata was included differed by source and by participant, and the metadata was provided uncurated.

There are 15 amino acids in the CDR3, from cysteine to phenylalanine inclusive. CDR3 DNA only is kept here, 45 bases in frame from base 1. V is pruned by 6 bases and J by 9 bases, leaving 8 bases of the junction without a gene match. CDR1 and CDR2 (SEHNR, FQNEAQ) derive from the germline V gene (reference sequence). TCRbeta CDR3 regions were amplified from genomic DNA using the immunoSEQ Assay, a bias-controlled multiplex PCR. Regarding the original processing steps: The number of nucleated cells in each sample was estimated from the amplification of reference gene primers within the assay. To quantify the absolute abundance of each unique TCRbeta CDR3 rearrangement, sequence reads were collapsed and filtered. Productive Simpson clonality was computed per sample as the square root of Simpson's diversity index over productive rearrangements. TCRdb took this table from immuneACCESS and kept in-frame rearrangements with V and J called. Such tables lack part of the clones; where checked against another copy, unresolved V genes explain under half of the gap, and the rest is unexplained. V, J and clone size are those of that table, while D and trimming were read from the DNA. The sample table contains around 260,000 clones; only one count was recorded for 84% of them. Around 4.1% of the sample is held by the ten biggest clonotypes.

Participants in the prospective study were enrolled through a virtual design, were aged roughly 18 to 90 years, and lived in approximately 25 United States geographic areas. In the prospective study, participants were assigned to cohorts based on the clinical history participants reported in a screening survey and a study questionnaire. Mobile phlebotomists in the prospective study collected whole blood, serum and a nasopharyngeal or oropharyngeal swab from every participant. Participants in the prospective study had the option to provide additional blood draws and questionnaires over a roughly 2-month period. Before DNA extraction, blood samples from the prospective study were shipped at room temperature or frozen. This clone has just a few counts. Its antigen target is currently unknown. Within one base of it there is no much larger clone, and no base qualities were kept.

The sequencing input was PBMCs or T cells enriched from blood (not recorded which). This clonotype was obtained from a man aged 25-45 years with acute COVID-19. The receptor chain draws on TRBV7-9 and TRBJ1-6; 10 central nucleotides agree with TRBD1. The nucleotide sequence is given as TGTGCCAGCAGTTGGGGGACAGGGGAGCGTTCACCCCTCCACTTT. Its translation reads: CASSWGTGERSPLHF.